A selection of T cell receptor beta chains follows, all from one sample in a study of cytomegalovirus exposure and HLA in healthy donors. Produced via immunoSEQ multiplex PCR; TCRdb's table is partial and in-frame only. The sample has under 250,000 clones, 85% to 90% seen once. Sequencing used PBMCs. The receptors here all came from a human donor in good health. Both conserved end residues are part of each CDR3. Each record gives: clone size, J gene, D gene, V gene, CDR3 protein, CDR3 DNA. The D gene is left open where the match is weak. Part of the rows lack a size; the others show once, few, many or a class for expanded clones.

clone_size: NA; j_call: TRBJ2-3; d_call: TRBD1; v_call: TRBV6-5; cdr3_aa: CASRRTGPSRTAQYF; cdr3_nt: TGTGCCAGCAGGCGGACAGGGCCCTCCCGGACCGCGCAGTATTTT
clone_size: NA; j_call: TRBJ2-1; d_call: NA; v_call: TRBV25-1; cdr3_aa: CASSDWGRLAYNEQFF; cdr3_nt: TGTGCCAGCAGTGATTGGGGGAGGCTGGCCTACAATGAGCAGTTCTTC
clone_size: NA; j_call: TRBJ2-3; d_call: TRBD2; v_call: TRBV4-3; cdr3_aa: CASSQDLGDYTDTQYF; cdr3_nt: TGCGCCAGCAGCCAAGATTTGGGGGACTACACAGATACGCAGTATTTT
clone_size: NA; j_call: TRBJ2-1; d_call: TRBD2; v_call: TRBV2; cdr3_aa: CASSQTSRANNEQFF; cdr3_nt: TGTGCCAGCTCACAGACTAGCCGGGCCAACAATGAGCAGTTCTTC
clone_size: NA; j_call: TRBJ2-7; d_call: NA; v_call: TRBV10-1; cdr3_aa: CASSESTSYEQYF; cdr3_nt: TGCGCCAGCAGTGAGTCTACTAGCTACGAGCAGTACTTC
clone_size: NA; j_call: TRBJ2-1; d_call: TRBD1; v_call: TRBV5-4; cdr3_aa: CASSLTGGSSYNEQFF; cdr3_nt: TGTGCCAGCAGCTTGACAGGGGGGAGCTCCTACAATGAGCAGTTCTTC
clone_size: NA; j_call: TRBJ2-3; d_call: NA; v_call: TRBV2; cdr3_aa: CASSVDYITDTQYF; cdr3_nt: TGTGCCAGCAGTGTCGACTATATAACAGATACGCAGTATTTT
clone_size: few; j_call: TRBJ2-2; d_call: TRBD1; v_call: TRBV10-3; cdr3_aa: CAIRGTGNTGELFF; cdr3_nt: TGTGCCATCAGGGGGACAGGGAACACCGGGGAGCTGTTTTTT
clone_size: NA; j_call: TRBJ1-2; d_call: NA; v_call: TRBV29-1; cdr3_aa: CSVERWQTDWHYGYTF; cdr3_nt: TGCAGCGTTGAAAGGTGGCAGACAGACTGGCACTATGGCTACACCTTC
clone_size: NA; j_call: TRBJ2-2; d_call: NA; v_call: TRBV7-3; cdr3_aa: CASSLTGAGELFF; cdr3_nt: TGTGCCAGCAGCTTAACGGGCGCCGGGGAGCTGTTTTTT
clone_size: once; j_call: TRBJ1-5; d_call: NA; v_call: TRBV19; cdr3_aa: CASSSLLAGASNQPQHF; cdr3_nt: TGTGCCAGTAGTTCGTTACTAGCTGGGGCCAGCAATCAGCCCCAGCATTTT
clone_size: NA; j_call: TRBJ1-1; d_call: TRBD1; v_call: TRBV10-3; cdr3_aa: CAISERTGETEAFF; cdr3_nt: TGTGCCATCAGTGAGAGGACAGGGGAGACTGAAGCTTTCTTT
clone_size: NA; j_call: TRBJ2-7; d_call: TRBD1; v_call: TRBV27; cdr3_aa: CASSHRDRGAARAYEQYF; cdr3_nt: TGTGCCAGCAGCCACCGGGACAGGGGGGCGGCACGGGCCTACGAGCAGTACTTC
clone_size: NA; j_call: TRBJ2-1; d_call: NA; v_call: TRBV7-7; cdr3_aa: CASSYNLGQTPFF; cdr3_nt: TGTGCTAGCAGCTACAACCTAGGACAGACGCCGTTCTTC
clone_size: few; j_call: TRBJ2-7; d_call: NA; v_call: TRBV5-6; cdr3_aa: CASTFRRDGNYEQYF; cdr3_nt: TGTGCCAGCACATTTCGGCGGGACGGGAACTACGAGCAGTACTTC
clone_size: NA; j_call: TRBJ2-1; d_call: TRBD2; v_call: TRBV18; cdr3_aa: CASSPYETSANEQFF; cdr3_nt: TGTGCCAGCTCACCGTATGAGACTAGCGCCAATGAGCAGTTCTTC
clone_size: once; j_call: TRBJ2-2; d_call: TRBD1; v_call: TRBV23-1; cdr3_aa: CASSSGGVGELFF; cdr3_nt: TGCGCCAGCAGCTCAGGGGGTGTCGGGGAGCTGTTTTTT
clone_size: NA; j_call: TRBJ2-2; d_call: NA; v_call: TRBV21-1; cdr3_aa: CASSKVAGGPTGELFF; cdr3_nt: TGTGCCAGCAGCAAAGTGGCGGGAGGGCCCACCGGGGAGCTGTTTTTT